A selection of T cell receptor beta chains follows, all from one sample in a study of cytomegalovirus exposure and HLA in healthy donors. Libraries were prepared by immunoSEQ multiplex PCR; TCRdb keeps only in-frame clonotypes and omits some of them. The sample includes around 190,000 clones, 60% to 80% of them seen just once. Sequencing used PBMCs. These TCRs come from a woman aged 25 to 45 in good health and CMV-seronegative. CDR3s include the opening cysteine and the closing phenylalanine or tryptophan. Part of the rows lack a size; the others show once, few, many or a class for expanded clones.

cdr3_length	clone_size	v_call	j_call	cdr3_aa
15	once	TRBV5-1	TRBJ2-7	CASSLGGFSSYEQYF
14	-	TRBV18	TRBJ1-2	CASSPVGTSYGYTF
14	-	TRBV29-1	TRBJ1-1	CSVTFDRSNTEAFF
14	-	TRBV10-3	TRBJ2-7	CAISRLAGTYEQYF
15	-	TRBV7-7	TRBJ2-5	CASSSTSGGEETQYF
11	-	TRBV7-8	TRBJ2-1	CASSSGNLEFF
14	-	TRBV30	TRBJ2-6	CAWGGVSGANVLTF
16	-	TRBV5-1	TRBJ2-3	CASSLLPGLPTDTQYF
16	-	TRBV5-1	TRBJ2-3	CASSLAQGLAGGTQYF
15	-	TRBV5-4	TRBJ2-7	CASSLATSGRYEQYF
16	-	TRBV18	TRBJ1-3	CASSLQTGNSGNTIYF
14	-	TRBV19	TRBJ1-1	CASSSGGVSTEAFF
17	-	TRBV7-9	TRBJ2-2	CASSFSAGSQNTGELFF